This TCR beta chain was identified in a study of PD-L1 blockade in urothelial cancer (dated by TCRdb to 2016 to 2017). For context, the study as a whole: Therapy was started in about 2014 for all patients, and atezolizumab 1,200 mg was administered intravenously every 3 weeks. Twenty-five of 29 patients were males with bladder-origin urothelial cancer, and about 65% of the roughly 30 reported a prior smoking history. An ECOG performance status of 0 or 1 was recorded for the patients, and 0 to 3 prior chemotherapy regimens had been received by the patients. Blood samples were analyzed at 3 weeks after treatment start (second dose) and at 6 weeks after treatment start. A median of around 150,000 T cells and approximately 83,000 unique TCRs was obtained from blood samples, and a median clonality of around 0.08 was observed. The study was an exploratory multi-omic analysis of somatic, immune and clinical correlates of response to PD-L1 blockade with atezolizumab in urothelial cancer. Pretreatment tumor samples, along with matched peripheral blood collected serially before and after atezolizumab treatment, underwent TCR sequencing. Progression-free survival longer than 6 months counted as durable clinical benefit, and TCR features were additionally tested against both progression-free and overall survival. Whole exome sequencing and RNA sequencing of pretreatment tumors were performed alongside TCR sequencing in the same patients. Durable clinical benefit was achieved by nine patients and was not achieved by 20 patients. Over 28 patients had pretreatment blood TCR-seq, about 25 had at least one posttreatment blood collection, and about 25 had tumor TCR-seq. Overall study results and their limits: Improved progression-free and overall survival was found to be associated with pretreatment peripheral blood TCR clonality below the median. Patients with durable benefit showed greater expansion of tumor-associated TCR clones in peripheral blood 3 weeks after starting treatment (n ≈ 21, p = 0.022). Because of the small sample size (n ≈ 30) and the many exploratory analyses performed, the results are intended to be regarded as hypothesis-generating.

V is reduced by 2 bases and J by 0 bases, leaving a spacing of 8 bases between them. The CDR3 holds 15 amino acids from the cysteine to the phenylalanine. Only the CDR3 DNA stays, 45 bases, in frame from base 1. In the germline V gene (reference sequence), CDR1 corresponds to MNHEY and CDR2 to SMNVEV. The label giving this sample's time point can be read as: pretreatment peripheral blood. A cohort of 30 or so patients with locally advanced or metastatic urothelial carcinoma, treated at Memorial Sloan Kettering on a trial protocol, was included. Peripheral blood mononuclear cells were collected from each patient pretreatment and during treatment, giving between 1 and 8 total time points per patient. The Qiagen DNeasy Blood extraction kit was used to purify genomic DNA from total PBMCs and tumor samples. PBMCs were collected pretreatment and during treatment and were isolated and stored as previously described.

About this clone: What this receptor recognizes is not known. No much larger clone is present one base from it, and per-base qualities are unavailable.

Synthetic TCR analog templates were spiked into each PCR so that absolute template abundance could be estimated from read counts. The immunoSEQ assay used bias-controlled V and J gene primers to amplify TCRbeta CDR3 regions from genomic DNA. Sequencing of rearranged TCRbeta segments was performed at approximately 20X coverage. As for the original processing: Clustering was used to correct sequencing errors, and CDR3s were annotated against IMGT to assign V, D and J genes. Downstream analyses used only productive TCRbeta rearrangements, leaving out any out-of-frame or stop-codon sequences. Clonality was computed as one minus Shannon entropy normalized by the log of the number of unique productive sequences. Fisher's exact test with Benjamini-Hochberg correction, using a cutoff of adjusted p below 0.01, was how clones that differed between time points or between blood and tumor were identified. What TCRdb holds here is the immuneACCESS table cut down to in-frame rearrangements. Part of the clones is not present; checked against another copy, under half of the missing clones reflect an unresolved V gene, and the others are unexplained. The D gene and trimming were derived from the DNA, and the V and J assignments and clone size from that table. This sample comprises roughly 91,000 clones, approximately 87% of them detected only once. Clones ranked in the top ten supply approximately 14% of the sample.

This receptor was obtained from a man aged 55 to 70 with urothelial cancer. This sequence uses TRBV27 and TRBJ1-3; the D segment could be TRBD1, given 6 matching bases. Sequenced material: PBMCs, taken around atezolizumab (anti-PD-L1) treatment. CDR3 reads: CASSLTGLSGNTIYF. Read as DNA, the sequence is TGTGCCAGCAGTTTAACAGGGCTCTCTGGAAACACCATATATTTT.